These 31 T cell receptor beta chains came from one sample sequenced in a study of blood T cells in healthy people across ages (dated by TCRdb to between 2014 and 2017). Library construction relied on 5' RACE. The sequencer listed for this sample is Illumina HiSeq 2500. A second PCR of about 6 to 11 cycles was run with a J-beta primer mix and a sample-barcoded 5' primer. TCRdb cleaned the public reads at Q25 with fastp, built clones with MiXCR and kept in-frame beta chains. Records with the same CDR3 protein are collapsed into one entry carrying the most frequent genes and DNA. Recorded for this sample are fewer than 600,000 distinct CDR3 sequences; around 27% of them occurred a single time. The ten largest clonotypes hold about 3.9% of the sample. These same data were also listed under a study on T cells of mothers and their children.

The sample was blood. The receptors originated from a boy aged 2 to 10 in good health.

This clonotype was counted between two and nine times. The chain is built from TRBV29-1 and TRBJ2-7; TRBD2 might be the D (5 bases). Germline-derived CDR1 and CDR2 are SQVTM and ANQGSEA. Trimming pared 4 bases from V and 3 bases from J, leaving 13 bases between. This CDR3 has 13 residues. CDR3: CSVARRQNYEQYF. DNA of the CDR3: TGCAGCGTTGCCCGGAGGCAGAACTACGAGCAGTACTTC.

The CDR3 loop is CSARDFSGLAGVYEQYF. The CDR3 DNA is TGCAGTGCTAGAGATTTTTCTGGTCTAGCGGGGGTTTACGAGCAGTACTTC. V is TRBV20-1 and J is TRBJ2-5, with 10 positions matching TRBD2. Matching the DNA end better, TRBJ2-7 makes the J call doubtful. The CDR3 contains 17 residues. CDR1 and CDR2 from the germline V gene are DFQATT and SNEGSKA (reference sequence).

The chain employs TRBV11-2 and TRBJ1-2; D remains ambiguous. Germline values: CDR1 SGHAT, CDR2 FQNNGV. This CDR3 is 14 amino acids long. Trimming shortened V by 5 bases and J by 7 bases, and 17 bases separated the two germline ends. Here the CDR3 DNA reads TGTGCCAGCAGCCTCCATGACGGGAAGGTTGGCTACACCTTC. This codes for CASSLHDGKVGYTF.

This chain links TRBV10-2 with TRBJ2-1, with TRBD2 matching 7 bases. Germline V CDR1 and CDR2: WSHSY, SAAADI. The CDR3 contains 14 residues. V lost 8 bases, J lost 0 bases, and 4 bases stayed unmatched. CDR3 in DNA: TGCGCCAGCCGAGGGAGGGGCTCCTACAATGAGCAGTTCTTC. Amino acid sequence: CASRGRGSYNEQFF.

This clonotype was picked up a small number of times. The rearrangement joins TRBV20-1 to TRBJ2-3; 7 nucleotides match TRBD1. The germline CDR1 and CDR2 sequences are DFQATT and SNEGSKA (reference sequence). After removal of 8 bases from V and 3 bases from J, the junction contained 11 bases not matched to a gene. This CDR3 is built from 14 residues. CDR3 nucleotide sequence: TGCAGTTCCAAACGGACAGGCTGGACAGATACGCAGTATTTT. It encodes CSSKRTGWTDTQYF.

This clonotype was observed a handful of times. The CDR3 here is CSVGDRGVNYEQYF. The CDR3 nucleotides read TGCAGCGTCGGGGACAGGGGAGTTAACTACGAGCAGTACTTC. The chain joins TRBV29-1 to TRBJ2-7, with 10 bases that match TRBD1. The junction had 8 bases not matched to a gene; V was cut back by 6 bases and J by 3 bases. This CDR3 has 14 residues. Germline CDR1 and CDR2: SQVTM and ANQGSEA.

CDR3 sequence reads: CASSLGPDRPNTIYF. The CDR3 DNA reads as TGTGCCAGCTCACTGGGGCCGGACAGGCCAAACACCATATATTTT. The V call is TRBV18, the J call TRBJ1-3, with 7 bases lining up with TRBD1. The V and J ends lost 4 bases and 6 bases, in that order; junction bases with no gene match: 9. Per the germline V gene, CDR1 is KGHSH and CDR2 is LQKENI. CDR3 size: 15 residues.

As regards this clonotype: The junction departs from the called germline gene at one end, perhaps through a read error. The rearrangement links TRBV7-9 to TRBJ1-4; 7 bases line up with TRBD1. There are 14 residues in the CDR3. Germline V gene data show CDR1 as SEHNR and CDR2 as FQNEAQ (reference sequence). Here the CDR3 reads CACSLGTVNEKLFF. The CDR3 nucleotides are TGTGCCTGCAGCTTAGGGACAGTGAATGAAAAACTGTTTTTT.

This clonotype was found a few times. The chain links TRBV6-5 to TRBJ2-3; 9 bases line up with TRBD1. From germline, CDR1 is MNHEY and CDR2 SVGAGI. The junction had 9 bases not matched to a gene; V was cut back by 6 bases and J by 5 bases. There are 15 residues in the CDR3. The CDR3 region has the DNA TGTGCCAGCAGCGATACAGGGGGCGGGAAAGATACGCAGTATTTT. It is translated as CASSDTGGGKDTQYF.

A few counts support this clonotype. The J gene is TRBJ2-2, the V gene TRBV30; 12 nucleotides agree with TRBD2. After removal of 2 bases from V and 6 bases from J, the junction contained 4 bases not matched to a gene. Germline V gene data show CDR1 as GTSNPN and CDR2 as SVGIG (reference sequence). This CDR3 contains 15 residues. The CDR3 region is CAWSRLAGESGELFF. For the CDR3, the DNA is TGTGCCTGGAGTCGACTAGCGGGGGAGTCCGGGGAGCTGTTTTTT.

At least ten counts were recorded for this clonotype. This chain joins TRBV7-2 and TRBJ2-6; D possibly corresponds to TRBD2 (6 bases). From germline, CDR1 is SGHTA and CDR2 FQGNSA. V lost 3 bases to trimming and J lost 0 bases, with 15 bases between them. The CDR3 covers 18 residues. CDR3 in amino acids: CASSLVIAVYSGANVLTF. The CDR3 DNA reads as TGTGCCAGCAGCTTGGTGATAGCGGTCTACTCTGGGGCCAACGTCCTGACTTTC.

The rearrangement links TRBV12-3 or TRBV12-4 to TRBJ2-1, with 8 bases lining up with TRBD1. V shed 5 bases, J shed 7 bases, and the junction held 13 bases outside the gene matches. The CDR3 contains 16 residues. The CDR3 loop is CASSPPGRQGRNEQFF. DNA of the CDR3: TGTGCCAGCAGTCCCCCGGGTAGACAGGGGAGGAATGAGCAGTTCTTC.

This clonotype was recorded a few times. V is TRBV6-1 and J is TRBJ1-4, with no clear D. Germline V CDR1 and CDR2: MNHNS, SASEGT. V lost 2 bases and J lost 14, with 15 bases in between. CDR3 length equals 13 residues. For the CDR3, the DNA is TGTGCCAGCAGTGAAATTATCATAGGTAATCTGTTTTTT. Translated: CASSEIIIGNLFF.

This clonotype was seen a handful of times. The rearrangement links TRBV7-9 to TRBJ2-7, with 9 positions matching TRBD2. V dropped 5 bases and J dropped 5; count of bases not matched to a gene: 4. CDR1 is SEHNR, CDR2 FQNEAQ, per germline (reference sequence). There are 13 residues in the CDR3. The chain's CDR3 is CASSPAGGHEQYF. The CDR3 DNA sequence: TGTGCCAGCAGCCCAGCGGGAGGTCACGAGCAGTACTTC.

This rearrangement joins TRBV7-6 to TRBJ1-1; weak D call: TRBD1 (6 bases). In germline, CDR1 is SGHVS, CDR2 FNYEAQ. Trimming shortened V by 11 bases and J by 0 bases, and 13 bases separated the two germline ends. The CDR3 has 13 amino acids. The DNA for the CDR3 is TGTGCCTGTGTGGGGGCGATGAACACTGAAGCTTTCTTT. As protein: CACVGAMNTEAFF.

This chain connects TRBV7-6 to TRBJ2-7; 10 bases match TRBD2. The CDR3 covers 15 residues. Germline V CDR1 and CDR2: SGHVS, FNYEAQ. V gave up 2 bases and J gave up 3 bases; unmatched junction bases: 4. The CDR3 DNA reads as TGTGCCAGCAGCTTATTAACTAGCGGGAACTACGAGCAGTACTTC. Protein product: CASSLLTSGNYEQYF.

Only a few counts were recorded for this clonotype. This rearrangement joins TRBV7-9 to TRBJ1-2, with D uncertain. Germline loops: CDR1 SEHNR, CDR2 FQNEAQ (reference sequence). The CDR3 is 16 residues long. With 4 bases removed from V and 5 bases from J, the gap between germline ends came to 20 bases. DNA of the CDR3: TGTGCCAGCAGCTCTAGTGAAGCGGGCAGGCCATATGGCTACACCTTC. This gives the protein CASSSSEAGRPYGYTF.

This clonotype was counted a single time. The CDR3 ends on some other residue instead of the conserved phenylalanine or tryptophan, so this is likely a read error. No DNA is shown, since the ends of the CDR3 on it are uncertain; the CDR3 is the one TCRdb lists. V is TRBV12-3 or TRBV12-4 and J is TRBJ2-3; the table's D call of TRBD2 was not tested on the DNA. The length of the CDR3 is 14 amino acids, counting both ends. CDR3 loop: CASSCRAGSDAQYS.

This clonotype was observed at least ten times. The chain is built from TRBV20-1 and TRBJ2-1; 12 bases are shared with TRBD2. V dropped 6 bases and J dropped 5; count of bases not matched to a gene: 8. In germline, CDR1 is DFQATT, CDR2 SNEGSKA (reference sequence). The CDR3 consists of 15 residues. The chain's CDR3 is CSALATSGSDNEQFF. The CDR3 DNA follows: TGCAGTGCCTTGGCGACTAGCGGGAGTGACAATGAGCAGTTCTTC.

The chain couples TRBV6-6 to TRBJ2-7, with 11 bases aligning to TRBD1. The CDR3 runs to 14 residues. Trimming at V came to 8 bases and at J to 3 bases, leaving 6 bases not matched to a gene. Germline CDR1 is MNHNY and CDR2 is SVGAGI (reference sequence). As DNA, the CDR3 is TGTGCCAGCGCCGGGACAGGGGGTATCTACGAGCAGTACTTC. Its protein is CASAGTGGIYEQYF.

The chain combines TRBV18 with TRBJ2-1; D tentatively fits TRBD1 or TRBD2 (5 bases each). The CDR3 runs to 15 residues. CDR1 and CDR2 from the germline V gene are KGHSH and LQKENI. The V and J ends lost 6 bases and 4 bases respectively, with 16 bases between them. The CDR3 is CASSGDGARYNEQFF. CDR3 coding DNA: TGTGCCAGCTCCGGAGACGGGGCTCGGTACAATGAGCAGTTCTTC. Together with reference TRBV18 and TRBJ2-1, the CDR3 gives the full variable domain: NAGVMQNPRHLVRRRGQEARLRCSPMKGHSHVYWYRQLPEEGLKFMVYLQKENIIDESGMPKERFSAEFPKEGPSILRIQQVVRGDSAAYFCASSGDGARYNEQFFGPGTRLTVL.

V usage is TRBV6-4 and J usage is TRBJ2-3; maybe TRBD2 (7 bases). Between the trimmed V and J ends, which lost 2 bases and 2 bases, there was a span of 8 bases. Per the germline V gene, CDR1 is MRHNA and CDR2 is SNTAGT. CDR3 length: 14 amino acids. The CDR3 loop is CASSDGGATDTQYF. The CDR3 nucleotides are TGTGCCAGCAGTGACGGGGGGGCCACAGATACGCAGTATTTT.

The J gene is TRBJ1-2, the V gene TRBV7-9; possibly TRBD1 for D (5 bases). Per the germline V gene, CDR1 is SEHNR and CDR2 is FQNEAQ (reference sequence). The CDR3 length is 15 residues. V was clipped by 3 bases and J by 0 bases, with 11 bases between them. The CDR3 nucleotides read TGTGCCAGCAGCTTGCGGAACAGGACTAACTATGGCTACACCTTC. It encodes CASSLRNRTNYGYTF. The entire variable domain, with the rest obtained from reference TRBV7-9 and TRBJ1-2, is as follows: DTGVSQNPRHKITKRGQNVTFRCDPISEHNRLYWYRQTLGQGPEFLTYFQNEAQLEKSRLLSDRFSAERPKGSFSTLEIQRTEQGDSAMYLCASSLRNRTNYGYTFGSGTRLTVV.

The rearrangement links TRBV18 to TRBJ2-7; 9 bases align to TRBD1. Germline CDR1 reads KGHSH; CDR2 reads LQKENI. The CDR3 consists of 13 residues. J lost 7 bases, V lost 4 bases, and 5 bases had no gene match. CDR3 nucleotides: TGTGCCAGCTCACTTGGGACAGGGAGAGAGCAGTACTTC. It translates to CASSLGTGREQYF.

In this sample, this clonotype turned up a few times. The chain combines TRBV6-5 with TRBJ2-1, with D unclear. Matching the DNA end better, TRBJ2-5 makes the J call doubtful. Germline assignment: CDR1 MNHEY and CDR2 SVGAGI. This CDR3 has 17 residues. This CDR3 reads CASSYSVAGGVKETQYF. The CDR3 DNA is TGTGCCAGCAGTTACTCGGTGGCAGGTGGTGTAAAAGAGACCCAGTACTTC.

The V and J genes are TRBV7-6 and TRBJ2-5; the D gene could be TRBD1 or TRBD2 (5 bases each). The CDR3 is made up of 13 amino acids. With 4 bases removed from V and 2 bases from J, the gap between germline ends came to 8 bases. CDR1 is SGHVS and CDR2 is FNYEAQ in the germline V gene. The CDR3 DNA reads as TGTGCCAGCAGCTGGGACGTACAAGAGACCCAGTACTTC. Protein: CASSWDVQETQYF.

This clonotype has at least ten counts. This chain connects TRBV29-1 to TRBJ2-5, with D unresolved. The V end was cut by 4 bases, the J end by 4 bases, with 16 bases between. The CDR3 is made up of 14 amino acids. Germline V CDR1 and CDR2: SQVTM, ANQGSEA. This CDR3 is CSVVTREFGETQYF. CDR3 nucleotides: TGCAGCGTTGTAACCCGAGAGTTTGGAGAGACCCAGTACTTC.

This clonotype has a handful of counts. The chain links TRBV3-1 to TRBJ2-4, with D perhaps TRBD1 (6 bases). The germline V and J ends were trimmed by 1 base and 1 base, with 14 bases remaining between them. Germline loops: CDR1 LGHDT, CDR2 YNNKEL (reference sequence). There are 17 residues in the CDR3. This CDR3 reads CASSQGRGPIAKNIQYF. Here the CDR3 DNA reads TGTGCCAGCAGCCAAGGCAGGGGTCCCATTGCCAAAAACATTCAGTACTTC.

This clonotype was observed a handful of times. This chain joins TRBV5-1 and TRBJ2-6; D unresolved. Germline CDR1 is SGHRS and CDR2 is YFSETQ. The V end was cut by 2 bases, the J end by 0 bases, with 6 bases between. This CDR3 contains 15 residues. The CDR3 DNA follows: TGCGCCAGCAGCTTTGCCATCTCTGGGGCCAACGTCCTGACTTTC. It translates to CASSFAISGANVLTF.

The rearrangement joins TRBV6-5 to TRBJ2-2; no clear D. The CDR3 contains 15 residues. In germline, CDR1 is MNHEY, CDR2 SVGAGI. V was pared by 2 bases and J by 1 base, with 8 bases between. This CDR3 reads CASSYRVLNTGELFF. The DNA of the CDR3 is TGTGCCAGCAGTTACAGGGTATTGAACACCGGGGAGCTGTTTTTT.

The chain employs TRBV4-1 and TRBJ2-7; maybe TRBD2 (5 bases). The germline V and J ends were trimmed by 3 bases and 3 bases, with 9 bases remaining between them. The CDR3 runs to 13 residues. Germline CDR1 MGHRA, CDR2 YSYEKL. CDR3 DNA sequence: TGCGCCAGCAGCCAGACCCGGGACTACGAGCAGTACTTC. This codes for CASSQTRDYEQYF.